This TCR beta chain was captured in a study of blood T cells in healthy people across ages. Whole-study findings and limits: Per million T cells, TCR beta diversity dropped about linearly as age rose. It was not possible, with unsorted PBMCs, to conclusively compare naive and antigen-experienced cells. The long-lived group displayed more naive CD4+ cells, plus higher diversity, than the aged donors did.

The CDR3 length is 12 residues. CDR1 and CDR2 from the germline V gene are MDHEN and SYDVKM. The junction had 6 bases not matched to a gene; V was cut back by 7 bases and J by 8 bases. The use of a sample-barcoded 5' primer and a J-beta primer mix characterized a second PCR of about 7 to 12 cycles. Tags on each cDNA molecule came from a template-switch adaptor with 12 random nucleotides. TCRdb re-called the 5' RACE reads with MiXCR, one entry per CDR3 protein. The sample records under 2 million distinct CDR3 sequences, roughly 30% being singletons. This clonotype was recorded a few times. Its antigen is still unknown.

Input material: blood. This chain connects TRBV28 to TRBJ1-1, with 8 positions matching TRBD1. The sequence came from a woman in her 30s in good health. The CDR3: CASTRGDREAFF. The DNA for the CDR3 is TGTGCCAGCACCCGGGGGGACAGGGAAGCTTTCTTT.